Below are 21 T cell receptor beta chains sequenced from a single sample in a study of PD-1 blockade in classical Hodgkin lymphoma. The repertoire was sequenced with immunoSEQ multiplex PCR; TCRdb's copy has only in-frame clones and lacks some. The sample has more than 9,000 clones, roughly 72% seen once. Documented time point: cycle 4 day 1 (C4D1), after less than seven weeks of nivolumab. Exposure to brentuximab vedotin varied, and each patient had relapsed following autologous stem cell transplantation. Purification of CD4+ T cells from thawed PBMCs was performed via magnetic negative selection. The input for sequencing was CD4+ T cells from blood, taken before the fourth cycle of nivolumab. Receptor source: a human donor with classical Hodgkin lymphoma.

CDR3 in amino acids: CASRDTGNTIYF. The DNA for the CDR3 is TGTGCCAGCAGGGACACTGGAAACACCATATATTTT. V and J are TRBV6-6 and TRBJ1-3; D perhaps matches TRBD1 (5 bases). Per germline, CDR1 MNHNY and CDR2 SVGAGI (reference sequence). The length of the CDR3 is 12 residues. Trimming left V 6 bases short and J 2 bases short, with 5 bases between.

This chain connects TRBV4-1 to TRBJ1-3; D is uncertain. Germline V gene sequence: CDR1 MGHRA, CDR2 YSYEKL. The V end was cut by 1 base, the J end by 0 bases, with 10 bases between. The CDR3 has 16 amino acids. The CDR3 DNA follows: TGCGCCAGCAGCCAAGTGGGCACCATCTCTGGAAACACCATATATTTT. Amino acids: CASSQVGTISGNTIYF.

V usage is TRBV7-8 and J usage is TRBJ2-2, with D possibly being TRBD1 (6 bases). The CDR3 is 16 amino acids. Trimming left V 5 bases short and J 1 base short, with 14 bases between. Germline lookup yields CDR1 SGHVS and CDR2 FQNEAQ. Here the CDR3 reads CASSATGTQNTGELFF. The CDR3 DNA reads TGTGCCAGCAGCGCAACCGGGACACAGAACACCGGGGAGCTGTTTTTT.

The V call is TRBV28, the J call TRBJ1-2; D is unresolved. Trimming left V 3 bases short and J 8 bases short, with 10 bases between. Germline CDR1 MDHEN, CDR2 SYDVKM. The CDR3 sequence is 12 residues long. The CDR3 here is CASSFLGSGYTF. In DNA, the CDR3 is TGTGCCAGCAGTTTTTTAGGGTCGGGCTACACCTTC.

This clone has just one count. CDR3 region: CASTTTSEADTQYF. The CDR3 coding sequence is TGTGCCAGCACTACGACTAGCGAGGCAGATACGCAGTATTTT. This chain joins TRBV28 and TRBJ2-3; 8 nucleotides align to TRBD2. Germline CDR1 reads MDHEN; CDR2 reads SYDVKM. The CDR3 covers 14 residues. J was trimmed by 4 bases and V by 7 bases; bases with no gene match: 7.

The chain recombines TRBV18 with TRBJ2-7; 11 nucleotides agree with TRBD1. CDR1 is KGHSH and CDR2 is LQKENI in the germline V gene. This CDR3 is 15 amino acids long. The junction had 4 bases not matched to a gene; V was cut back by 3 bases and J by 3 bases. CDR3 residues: CASSPGTGGDYEQYF. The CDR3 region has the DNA TGTGCCAGCTCACCCGGGACAGGGGGAGACTACGAGCAGTACTTC. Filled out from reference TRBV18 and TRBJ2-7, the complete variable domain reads NAGVMQNPRHLVRRRGQEARLRCSPMKGHSHVYWYRQLPEEGLKFMVYLQKENIIDESGMPKERFSAEFPKEGPSILRIQQVVRGDSAAYFCASSPGTGGDYEQYFGPGTRLTVT.

The CDR3 region is CASSREQGGNLEQYF. The CDR3 bases are TGTGCCAGCAGTCGAGAACAGGGGGGGAATTTAGAGCAGTACTTC. The gene calls are TRBV6-6 and TRBJ2-7; tentatively, D is TRBD1 (8 bases). In germline, CDR1 is MNHNY, CDR2 SVGAGI (reference sequence). Between the trimmed V and J ends, which lost 5 bases and 7 bases, there was a span of 21 bases. The length of the CDR3 is 15 residues.

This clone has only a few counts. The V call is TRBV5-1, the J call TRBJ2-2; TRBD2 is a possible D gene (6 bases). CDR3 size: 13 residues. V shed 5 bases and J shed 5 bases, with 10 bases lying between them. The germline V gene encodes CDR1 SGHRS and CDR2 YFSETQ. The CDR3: CASSPSGTGELFF. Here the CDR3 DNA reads TGCGCCAGCAGTCCGAGCGGGACCGGGGAGCTGTTTTTT. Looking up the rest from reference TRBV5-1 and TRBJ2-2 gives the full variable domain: KAGVTQTPRYLIKTRGQQVTLSCSPISGHRSVSWYQQTPGQGLQFLFEYFSETQRNKGNFPGRFSGRQFSNSRSEMNVSTLELGDSALYLCASSPSGTGELFFGEGSRLTVL.

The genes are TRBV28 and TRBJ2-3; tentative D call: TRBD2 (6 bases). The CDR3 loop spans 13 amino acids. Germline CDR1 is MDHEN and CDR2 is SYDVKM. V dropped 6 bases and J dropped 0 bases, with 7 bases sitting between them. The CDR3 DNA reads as TGTGCCAGCAGGACTAGAAGCACAGATACGCAGTATTTT. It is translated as CASRTRSTDTQYF.

The CDR3 sequence is CASSPLGAYNEQFF. The CDR3, as DNA: TGTGCCAGCAGCCCACTCGGGGCTTACAATGAGCAGTTCTTC. The chain links TRBV11-3 to TRBJ2-1; perhaps D is TRBD1 or TRBD2 (5 bases each). Germline lookup yields CDR1 SGHNT and CDR2 YENEEA. V was pared by 5 bases and J by 4 bases, with 12 bases between. The CDR3 contains 14 residues.

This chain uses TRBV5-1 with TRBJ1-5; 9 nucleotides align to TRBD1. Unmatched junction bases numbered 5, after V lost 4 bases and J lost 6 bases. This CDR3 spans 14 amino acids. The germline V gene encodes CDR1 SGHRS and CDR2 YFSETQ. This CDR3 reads CASSVGQGGQPQHF. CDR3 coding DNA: TGCGCCAGCAGCGTGGGACAGGGAGGTCAGCCCCAGCATTTT. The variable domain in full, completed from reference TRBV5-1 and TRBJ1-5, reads KAGVTQTPRYLIKTRGQQVTLSCSPISGHRSVSWYQQTPGQGLQFLFEYFSETQRNKGNFPGRFSGRQFSNSRSEMNVSTLELGDSALYLCASSVGQGGQPQHFGDGTRLSIL.

For the CDR3, the DNA is TGTGCCGCGAAGGGGGCAGGGTACTATGGCTACACCTTC. It specifies CAAKGAGYYGYTF. V gene TRBV10-3 combines with J gene TRBJ1-2; TRBD1 agrees at 7 bases. CDR3 length: 13 amino acids. Germline CDR1 is ENHRY and CDR2 is SYGVKD. Trimming at V came to 11 bases and at J to 3 bases, leaving 9 bases not matched to a gene.

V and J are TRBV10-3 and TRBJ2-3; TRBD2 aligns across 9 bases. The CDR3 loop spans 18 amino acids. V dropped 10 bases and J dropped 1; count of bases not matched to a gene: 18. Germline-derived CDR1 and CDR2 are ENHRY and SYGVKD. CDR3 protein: CATAGEAGGPFGTDTQYF. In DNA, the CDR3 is TGTGCCACGGCGGGGGAAGCGGGAGGACCTTTTGGCACAGATACGCAGTATTTT.

The DNA for the CDR3 is TGTGCCAGCAGCCCCCCTAAAAAGACTGAAGCTTTCTTT. This encodes CASSPPKKTEAFF. The V gene is TRBV7-8, the J gene TRBJ1-1; D gene ambiguous. The V and J ends lost 5 bases and 5 bases respectively, with 12 bases between them. Germline assignment: CDR1 SGHVS and CDR2 FQNEAQ. There are 13 residues in the CDR3. Complete variable domain (other parts from reference TRBV7-8 and TRBJ1-1): GAGVSQSPRYKVAKRGQDVALRCDPISGHVSLFWYQQALGQGPEFLTYFQNEAQLDKSGLPSDRFFAERPEGSVSTLKIQRTQQEDSAVYLCASSPPKKTEAFFGQGTRLTVV.

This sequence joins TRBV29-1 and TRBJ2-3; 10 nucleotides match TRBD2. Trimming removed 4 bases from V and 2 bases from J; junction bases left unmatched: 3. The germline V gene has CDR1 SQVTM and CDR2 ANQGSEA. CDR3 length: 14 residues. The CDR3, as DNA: TGCAGCGTTGCAGGACTAGCGGCCACAGATACGCAGTATTTT. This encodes CSVAGLAATDTQYF.

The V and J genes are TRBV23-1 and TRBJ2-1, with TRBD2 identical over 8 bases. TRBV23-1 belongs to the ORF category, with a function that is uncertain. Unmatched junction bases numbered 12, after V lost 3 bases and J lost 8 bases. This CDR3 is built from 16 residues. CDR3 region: CASSHEPAGERDEQFF. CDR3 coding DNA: TGCGCCAGCAGTCATGAACCAGCGGGAGAGAGGGATGAGCAGTTCTTC.

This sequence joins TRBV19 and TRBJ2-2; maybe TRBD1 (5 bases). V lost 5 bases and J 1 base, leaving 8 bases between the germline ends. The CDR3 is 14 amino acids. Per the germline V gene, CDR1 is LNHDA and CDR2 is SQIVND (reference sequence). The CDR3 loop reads CASSSTGNTGELFF. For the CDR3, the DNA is TGTGCCAGTAGTTCAACAGGGAACACCGGGGAGCTGTTTTTT.

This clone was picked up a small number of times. The CDR3, as DNA: TGTGCCAGTAGCCTTGACAGGGGGCGGAGGAATCAGCCCCAGCATTTT. This translates into CASSLDRGRRNQPQHF. The V call is TRBV19, the J call TRBJ1-5, with TRBD1 matching over 10 bases. Germline CDR1 reads LNHDA; CDR2 reads SQIVND (reference sequence). V lost 6 bases to trimming and J lost 4 bases; unmatched junction nucleotides: 9. The CDR3 has 16 amino acids.

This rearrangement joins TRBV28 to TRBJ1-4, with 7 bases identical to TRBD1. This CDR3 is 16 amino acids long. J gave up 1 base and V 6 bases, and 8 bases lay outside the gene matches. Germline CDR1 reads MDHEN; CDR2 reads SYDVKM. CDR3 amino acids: CASRPGGFGTNEKLFF. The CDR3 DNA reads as TGTGCCAGCAGGCCAGGGGGTTTTGGAACTAATGAAAAACTGTTTTTT.

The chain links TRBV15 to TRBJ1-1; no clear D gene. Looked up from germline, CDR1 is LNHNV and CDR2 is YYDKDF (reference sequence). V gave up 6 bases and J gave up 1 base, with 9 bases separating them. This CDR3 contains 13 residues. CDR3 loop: CATSTFGNTEAFF. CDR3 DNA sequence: TGTGCCACCAGTACCTTCGGGAACACTGAAGCTTTCTTT. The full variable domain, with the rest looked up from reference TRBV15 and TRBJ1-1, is DAMVIQNPRYQVTQFGKPVTLSCSQTLNHNVMYWYQQKSSQAPKLLFHYYDKDFNNEADTPDNFQSRRPNTSFCFLDIRSPGLGDTAMYLCATSTFGNTEAFFGQGTRLTVV.

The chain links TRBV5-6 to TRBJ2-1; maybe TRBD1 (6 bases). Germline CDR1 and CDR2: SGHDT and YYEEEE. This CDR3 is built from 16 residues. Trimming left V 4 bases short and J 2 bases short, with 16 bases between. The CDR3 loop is CASSGYQGSTYNEQFF. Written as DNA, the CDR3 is TGTGCCAGCAGCGGTTACCAGGGGAGCACCTACAATGAGCAGTTCTTC.